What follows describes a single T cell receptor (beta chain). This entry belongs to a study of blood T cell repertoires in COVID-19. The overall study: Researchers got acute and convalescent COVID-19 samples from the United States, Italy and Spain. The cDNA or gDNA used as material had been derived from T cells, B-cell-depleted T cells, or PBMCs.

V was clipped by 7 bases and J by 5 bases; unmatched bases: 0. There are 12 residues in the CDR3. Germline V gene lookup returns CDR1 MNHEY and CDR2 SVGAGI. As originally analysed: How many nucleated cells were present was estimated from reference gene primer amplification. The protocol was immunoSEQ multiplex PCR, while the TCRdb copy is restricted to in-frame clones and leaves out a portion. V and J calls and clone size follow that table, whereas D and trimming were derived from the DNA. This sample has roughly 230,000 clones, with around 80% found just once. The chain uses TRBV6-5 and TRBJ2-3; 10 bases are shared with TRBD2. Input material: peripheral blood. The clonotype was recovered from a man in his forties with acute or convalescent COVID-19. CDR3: CASTSGRDTQYF. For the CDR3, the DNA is TGTGCCAGCACTAGCGGGAGAGATACGCAGTATTTT.